The source of this T cell receptor (beta chain) is a study of control samples from healthy donors and cancer patients. The CDR3 loop spans 18 amino acids. Germline V gene lookup returns CDR1 MNHEY and CDR2 SVGEGT. The V segment lost 0 bases and the J segment 2 bases; nucleotides outside the gene matches: 3. Assay: immunoSEQ multiplex PCR; the TCRdb copy retains only in-frame clones and omits some. In the table there are about 84,000 clones, approximately 82% of which are singletons. The V call is TRBV6-2 or TRBV6-3, the J call TRBJ2-2; TRBD2 agrees at 13 bases. The clonotype comes from a man aged 55 to 69 with head and neck cancer. Sequenced sample: PBMCs. CDR3 in DNA: TGTGCCAGCAGTTACTCGGGACTAGCGGGATTAAACACCGGGGAGCTGTTTTTT. Translation: CASSYSGLAGLNTGELFF.